One and the same sample provided the 30 T cell receptor beta chains below, sequenced in a study of blood T cell repertoires in COVID-19. Profiling relied on immunoSEQ multiplex PCR, and the TCRdb table lists in-frame clones only, not all of them. The data show roughly 200,000 clones, about 88% seen once. Input material: PBMCs or T cells enriched from blood (not recorded which). The receptors were sampled from a woman in her 30s who had been exposed to COVID-19.

The V call is TRBV4-1, the J call TRBJ1-4; no firm D call. V lost 1 base and J lost 0, with 12 bases in between. Germline values: CDR1 MGHRA, CDR2 YSYEKL. The CDR3 has 17 amino acids. Here the CDR3 DNA reads TGCGCCAGCAGCCAAGCATCCCGAGGCGCAACTAATGAAAAACTGTTTTTT. As protein: CASSQASRGATNEKLFF.

This rearrangement joins TRBV19 to TRBJ1-4, with 9 bases fitting TRBD1. V lost 5 bases, J lost 10 bases, and 14 bases stayed unmatched. The CDR3 contains 16 residues. Per germline, CDR1 LNHDA and CDR2 SQIVND (reference sequence). The CDR3 here is CASSYLTSGQGGKLFF. The CDR3 DNA follows: TGTGCCAGTAGTTACCTGACCTCGGGACAGGGAGGAAAACTGTTTTTT.

The V call is TRBV6-6, the J call TRBJ1-2; 7 bases align to TRBD1. Germline V gene lookup returns CDR1 MNHNY and CDR2 SVGAGI (reference sequence). Unmatched junction bases numbered 12, after V lost 5 bases and J lost 0 bases. The CDR3 extends over 17 amino acids. As DNA, the CDR3 is TGTGCCAGCAGTCCCAGGGGGTTACGGACAGCTAACTATGGCTACACCTTC. Its protein is CASSPRGLRTANYGYTF.

V is TRBV7-9 and J is TRBJ1-2; 8 bases are shared with TRBD1. V shed 10 bases, J shed 8 bases, and the junction held 3 bases outside the gene matches. CDR1 is SEHNR and CDR2 is FQNEAQ in the germline V gene (reference sequence). CDR3 length: 10 amino acids. The CDR3 DNA reads as TGTGCCAAAGGACAGGGCGGCTACACCTTC. The encoded protein is CAKGQGGYTF.

J is TRBJ1-1 and V is TRBV7-9; no definite D call. CDR1 is SEHNR, CDR2 FQNEAQ, per germline (reference sequence). CDR3 size: 15 residues. Deletions cut 1 base from V and 4 bases from J, with 13 bases between. CDR3 sequence: CASSLGASSFTEAFF. For the CDR3, the DNA is TGTGCCAGCAGCTTAGGGGCATCGTCGTTCACTGAAGCTTTCTTT.

This clone has just a few counts. The chain is built from TRBV6-1 and TRBJ1-5, with D perhaps matching TRBD1 (5 bases). CDR3 length: 16 residues. Germline V gene data show CDR1 as MNHNS and CDR2 as SASEGT. Trimming pared 1 base from V and 0 bases from J, leaving 10 bases between. Here the CDR3 DNA reads TGTGCCAGCAGTGAAGGACAGACATATAGCAATCAGCCCCAGCATTTT. This encodes CASSEGQTYSNQPQHF.

The chain is built from TRBV30 and TRBJ1-2; 10 nucleotides agree with TRBD1. Germline-derived CDR1 and CDR2 are GTSNPN and SVGIG (reference sequence). There are 15 residues in the CDR3. V shed 0 bases, J shed 8 bases, and the junction held 9 bases outside the gene matches. In DNA form, the CDR3 reads TGTGCCTGGAGTGTAGGGGGACAGGGGAAGGGCGGCTACACCTTC. Protein product: CAWSVGGQGKGGYTF.

CDR3 in DNA: TGTGCCAGCAGCGACGGACAGGTCCTCAATTCACCCCTCCACTTT. It codes for CASSDGQVLNSPLHF. The genes are TRBV9 and TRBJ1-6; 7 positions agree with TRBD1. This CDR3 comprises 15 residues. CDR1 and CDR2 from the germline V gene are SGDLS and YYNGEE. Losses at the gene ends were 3 bases for V and 7 bases for J; bases not matched to a gene: 7.

This chain's CDR3 is CASSYTGQSRGYTF. The CDR3 DNA sequence: TGTGCCAGCAGTTACACGGGACAGAGCAGGGGCTACACCTTC. The rearrangement links TRBV6-5 to TRBJ1-2; 7 positions match TRBD1. Germline CDR1 reads MNHEY; CDR2 reads SVGAGI. J was trimmed by 8 bases and V by 2 bases; bases with no gene match: 8. This CDR3 has 14 residues.

This clone was counted once. The rearrangement joins TRBV6-5 to TRBJ2-1; 7 nucleotides agree with TRBD2. This CDR3 contains 15 residues. V shed 6 bases and J 7 bases; nucleotides not matched to a gene: 12. CDR1 MNHEY and CDR2 SVGAGI come from the germline V gene. CDR3 region: CASSPHSGPVNEQFF. CDR3 DNA sequence: TGTGCCAGCAGCCCGCATAGCGGGCCGGTAAATGAGCAGTTCTTC.

V is TRBV2 and J is TRBJ2-7; possible D gene TRBD1, 6 bases. The V end lost 6 bases, the J end lost 5 bases, and 20 bases lay between the germline ends. Per the germline V gene, CDR1 is SNHLY and CDR2 is FYNNEI. The CDR3 is made up of 15 amino acids. The CDR3 nucleotides read TGTGCCAGCAGAGAACAACCACAGGGCAGTAACGAGCAGTACTTC. Its translation is CASREQPQGSNEQYF.

A few counts support this clone. This sequence joins TRBV2 and TRBJ2-1; TRBD1 might be the D (6 bases). CDR1 is SNHLY, CDR2 FYNNEI, per germline. V shed 1 base and J shed 4 bases, with 11 bases lying between them. The CDR3 loop spans 15 amino acids. Here the CDR3 DNA reads TGTGCCAGCAGTGAAGGTATGGGACAATACAATGAGCAGTTCTTC. It yields the protein CASSEGMGQYNEQFF.

The chain couples TRBV7-6 to TRBJ2-3, with 16 bases matching TRBD2. This CDR3 is built from 19 residues. Per germline, CDR1 SGHVS and CDR2 FNYEAQ. V trimming: 2 bases; J trimming: 1 base; junction bases outside the gene matches: 6. The CDR3 loop reads CASSLTPGTSGGGTDTQYF. The CDR3 DNA reads TGTGCCAGCAGCTTAACCCCCGGGACTAGCGGGGGGGGCACAGATACGCAGTATTTT.

In the case of this clone: Its ends do not fully match the called genes, so a read error is possible. The gene calls are TRBV6-5 and TRBJ2-1; 12 bases fit TRBD2. Germline V gene data show CDR1 as MNHEY and CDR2 as SVGAGI. The CDR3 has 15 amino acids. CDR3 protein: CAGSRLAGVDNEQFF. The CDR3 DNA reads TGTGCCGGCAGCCGACTAGCGGGGGTGGACAATGAGCAGTTCTTC.

V gene TRBV9 combines with J gene TRBJ1-1; unclear D gene. V lost 0 bases and J 0 bases, leaving 6 bases between the germline ends. CDR1 SGDLS and CDR2 YYNGEE come from the germline V gene. CDR3 length: 14 amino acids. CDR3 region: CASSVGVVNTEAFF. Here the CDR3 DNA reads TGTGCCAGCAGCGTAGGAGTCGTGAACACTGAAGCTTTCTTT. Using reference TRBV9 and TRBJ1-1 for the parts outside the CDR3, the full variable domain is DSGVTQTPKHLITATGQRVTLRCSPRSGDLSVYWYQQSLDQGLQFLIQYYNGEERAKGNILERFSAQQFPDLHSELNLSSLELGDSALYFCASSVGVVNTEAFFGQGTRLTVV.

This clone is a singleton in its sample. The chain couples TRBV18 to TRBJ2-3, with TRBD1 matching over 8 bases. J was trimmed by 6 bases and V by 3 bases; bases with no gene match: 5. CDR1 KGHSH and CDR2 LQKENI come from the germline V gene. The CDR3 spans 14 residues. CDR3 nucleotides: TGTGCCAGCTCACCCGACAGGGGATCGGATACGCAGTATTTT. It encodes CASSPDRGSDTQYF.

The rearrangement joins TRBV9 to TRBJ2-7, with D possibly TRBD2 on 6 matching bases. This CDR3 has 14 amino acids. Germline-derived CDR1 and CDR2 are SGDLS and YYNGEE. The germline V and J ends were trimmed by 4 bases and 3 bases, with 14 bases remaining between them. The CDR3 reads CASSPSSSGYEQYF. DNA for the CDR3: TGTGCCAGCAGCCCGAGCAGTAGCGGCTACGAGCAGTACTTC.

On this clone itself: Distinct nucleotide sequences in the sample also encode this CDR3. This chain joins TRBV3-1 (or the pseudogene TRBV3-2) and TRBJ2-7; TRBD2 is a possible D gene (5 bases). V lost 0 bases and J 3 bases, leaving 6 bases between the germline ends. The CDR3 runs to 13 residues. Germline assignment: CDR1 LGHDT and CDR2 YNNKEL (reference sequence). The CDR3 loop reads CASSQDRGYEQYF. CDR3 coding DNA: TGTGCCAGCAGCCAAGATCGGGGCTACGAGCAGTACTTC.

The chain uses TRBV19 and TRBJ2-1; 8 nucleotides align to TRBD2. Germline CDR1 reads LNHDA; CDR2 reads SQIVND (reference sequence). This CDR3 has 17 amino acids. Germline trimming cut 2 bases from V and 3 bases from J; bases unmatched to any gene: 9. The CDR3 DNA sequence: TGTGCCAGTAGTATACAGGTCCGGGGGGGATACTACAATGAGCAGTTCTTC. Its translation is CASSIQVRGGYYNEQFF.

V is TRBV5-6 and J is TRBJ1-5; 7 nucleotides align to TRBD1. CDR1 is SGHDT and CDR2 is YYEEEE in the germline V gene. This CDR3 has 18 amino acids. V shed 0 bases and J 3 bases; nucleotides not matched to a gene: 12. The CDR3 DNA sequence: TGTGCCAGCAGCTTGGCCGGGGCAGGGGGATTCTTCAATCAGCCCCAGCATTTT. Protein: CASSLAGAGGFFNQPQHF. The full variable domain, completed using reference TRBV5-6 and TRBJ1-5, is DAGVTQSPTHLIKTRGQQVTLRCSPKSGHDTVSWYQQALGQGPQFIFQYYEEEERQRGNFPDRFSGHQFPNYSSELNVNALLLGDSALYLCASSLAGAGGFFNQPQHFGDGTRLSIL.

V and J are TRBV2 and TRBJ1-2; 7 nucleotides line up with TRBD1. The CDR3 length is 14 residues. CDR1 is SNHLY and CDR2 is FYNNEI in the germline V gene. J was trimmed by 1 base and V by 6 bases; bases with no gene match: 5. For the CDR3, the DNA is TGTGCCAGCAGGCCGGACAGGCTTAACTATGGCTACACCTTC. Translated: CASRPDRLNYGYTF.

This sequence joins TRBV7-2 and TRBJ1-1; D is possibly TRBD1 (5 bases). V lost 4 bases, J lost 5 bases, and 11 bases lay in between. CDR1 and CDR2 (germline): SGHTA, FQGNSA. The CDR3 has 13 residues. In nucleotides, the CDR3 is TGTGCCAGCAGCTCGCAGGGTTGGACTGAAGCTTTCTTT. It translates to CASSSQGWTEAFF.

This chain links TRBV5-1 with TRBJ1-2; TRBD1 agrees at 8 bases. V trimming: 4 bases; J trimming: 6 bases; junction bases outside the gene matches: 8. Germline loops: CDR1 SGHRS, CDR2 YFSETQ. The CDR3 spans 14 residues. CDR3 DNA sequence: TGCGCCAGCAGCCCCCTGGACAGGGCACATGGCTACACCTTC. Translated: CASSPLDRAHGYTF.

V gene TRBV30 combines with J gene TRBJ1-1, with 9 bases fitting TRBD1. Germline CDR1 reads GTSNPN; CDR2 reads SVGIG (reference sequence). The CDR3 sequence is 18 residues long. The J segment lost 0 bases and the V segment lost 3 bases, leaving 14 bases of the junction unmatched. CDR3 in amino acids: CAWRGGTGHSVVNTEAFF. CDR3 DNA: TGTGCCTGGAGAGGGGGGACAGGGCACTCTGTGGTGAACACTGAAGCTTTCTTT.

The chain has TRBV6-2 or TRBV6-3 and TRBJ2-7, with D uncertain. The ends were cut back, 5 bases at V and 4 bases at J, with 21 bases in the middle. Germline loops: CDR1 MNHEY, CDR2 SVGEGT. The CDR3 is 16 residues long. The CDR3, as DNA: TGTGCCAGCAGTGCCGCCTCCGGAGTAGTTCGATACGAGCAGTACTTC. Amino acid sequence: CASSAASGVVRYEQYF.

In nucleotides, the CDR3 is TGTGCCAGTAGTATCTCGGACTTTCAGTACTTC. This codes for CASSISDFQYF. This rearrangement joins TRBV19 to TRBJ2-4, with D tentatively TRBD2 (5 bases). Germline V CDR1 and CDR2: LNHDA, SQIVND (reference sequence). V dropped 3 bases and J dropped 11 bases, with 8 bases sitting between them. The CDR3 consists of 11 residues.

The gene calls are TRBV7-3 and TRBJ2-3; 14 bases match TRBD2. Germline V gene data show CDR1 as SGHTA and CDR2 as FQGTGA. This CDR3 is built from 14 residues. J was trimmed by 4 bases and V by 6 bases; bases with no gene match: 0. CDR3 sequence (DNA): TGTGCCAGCAGGACTAGCGGGGGGGCAGATACGCAGTATTTT. Its translation: CASRTSGGADTQYF. The entire variable domain, with the rest obtained from reference TRBV7-3 and TRBJ2-3, is as follows: GAGVSQTPSNKVTEKGKYVELRCDPISGHTALYWYRQSLGQGPEFLIYFQGTGAADDSGLPNDRFFAVRPEGSVSTLKIQRTERGDSAVYLCASRTSGGADTQYFGPGTRLTVL.

This clone was seen a handful of times. The V call is TRBV7-8, the J call TRBJ1-1, with 12 bases matching TRBD1. Germline V gene data show CDR1 as SGHVS and CDR2 as FQNEAQ. V gave up 2 bases and J gave up 0 bases; unmatched junction bases: 7. The CDR3 covers 18 residues. The CDR3 sequence is CASSLRDRGPKMNTEAFF. DNA for the CDR3: TGTGCCAGCAGCTTAAGGGACAGGGGGCCGAAGATGAACACTGAAGCTTTCTTT.

V usage is TRBV1 and J usage is TRBJ2-5; the DNA was not compared with TRBD2, the D call given in the table. TRBV1 is reported as a pseudogene. The CDR3 length is 18 residues. The CDR3 spells CTSSANVLPGLEQETQYF. CDR3 nucleotides: TGCACCAGCAGCGCTAATGTCCTACCGGGACTTGAACAAGAGACCCAGTACTTC.

This CDR3 is CASSLFSRTNRQANYGYTF. The DNA of the CDR3 is TGCGCCAGCAGCTTGTTTTCCCGCACAAACAGGCAAGCCAACTATGGCTACACCTTC. The chain uses TRBV5-1 and TRBJ1-2, with TRBD1 as a possible D gene (5 bases). The V end was cut by 1 base, the J end by 2 bases, with 24 bases between. The germline V gene encodes CDR1 SGHRS and CDR2 YFSETQ. The CDR3 loop spans 19 amino acids.